These 25 T cell receptor beta chains share one sample of origin, sequenced in a study of blood T cell repertoires in COVID-19. The protocol was immunoSEQ multiplex PCR, while the TCRdb copy is restricted to in-frame clones and leaves out a portion. The sample lists approximately 180,000 clones, 75% to 85% occurring once. Source material: PBMCs or T cells enriched from blood (not recorded which). The receptor source for this set is a man aged 50-59 years who had recovered from COVID-19.

The DNA for the CDR3 is TGTGCCAGTGGGAGGGACAGGGGCGCTGAAGCTTTCTTT. It is translated as CASGRDRGAEAFF. This chain links TRBV19 with TRBJ1-1; 10 nucleotides line up with TRBD1. The germline gives CDR1 LNHDA, CDR2 SQIVND (reference sequence). V was pared by 8 bases and J by 6 bases, with 6 bases of the junction left unmatched. The CDR3 totals 13 residues. Supplemented by reference TRBV19 and TRBJ1-1, the full variable domain reads DGGITQSPKYLFRKEGQNVTLSCEQNLNHDAMYWYRQDPGQGLRLIYYSQIVNDFQKGDIAEGYSVSREKKESFPLTVTSAQKNPTAFYLCASGRDRGAEAFFGQGTRLTVV.

V gene TRBV5-4 combines with J gene TRBJ1-3, with D perhaps TRBD1 (5 bases). This CDR3 has 14 residues. Between the trimmed V and J ends, which lost 4 bases and 0 bases, there was a span of 8 bases. Germline V gene sequence: CDR1 SGHNT, CDR2 YYREEE (reference sequence). The CDR3 DNA follows: TGTGCCAGCAGCGACAGAAGCTCTGGAAACACCATATATTTT. This gives the protein CASSDRSSGNTIYF.

The CDR3 loop is CASSLDRLYGYTF. The CDR3 DNA reads TGTGCCAGCAGCTTGGACAGGCTCTATGGCTACACCTTC. V usage is TRBV5-4 and J usage is TRBJ1-2, with a possible D match to TRBD1 (5 bases). The CDR3 runs to 13 residues. The germline V gene encodes CDR1 SGHNT and CDR2 YYREEE (reference sequence). Deletions cut 0 bases from V and 4 bases from J, with 7 bases between. Full variable domain (outside the CDR3, taken from reference TRBV5-4 and TRBJ1-2): ETGVTQSPTHLIKTRGQQVTLRCSSQSGHNTVSWYQQALGQGPQFIFQYYREEENGRGNFPPRFSGLQFPNYSSELNVNALELDDSALYLCASSLDRLYGYTFGSGTRLTVV.

V gene TRBV30 combines with J gene TRBJ2-4; weak D call: TRBD1 (6 bases). Trimming pared 0 bases from V and 4 bases from J, leaving 10 bases between. CDR1 is GTSNPN and CDR2 is SVGIG in the germline V gene (reference sequence). This CDR3 comprises 14 residues. The CDR3 nucleotides read TGTGCCTGGAGTGTACTCGACAGGAAAAACATTCAGTACTTC. It yields the protein CAWSVLDRKNIQYF.

This clone was recorded a few times. The chain employs TRBV4-1 and TRBJ1-5; D is perhaps TRBD1 (6 bases). There are 16 residues in the CDR3. Trimming removed 0 bases from V and 0 bases from J, with 9 bases in between. Germline-derived CDR1 and CDR2 are MGHRA and YSYEKL. The DNA of the CDR3 is TGCGCCAGCAGCCAAGAAGGACAGCATAGCAATCAGCCCCAGCATTTT. Protein sequence: CASSQEGQHSNQPQHF.

CDR3 sequence (DNA): TGTGCCAGCAGCTTGGGGGGGTTTGAAGCTTTCTTT. This translates into CASSLGGFEAFF. The J gene is TRBJ1-1, the V gene TRBV13; D possibly corresponds to TRBD1 (5 bases). Trimming shortened V by 3 bases and J by 7 bases, and 9 bases separated the two germline ends. CDR1 PRHDT and CDR2 FYEKMQ come from the germline V gene (reference sequence). The length of the CDR3 is 12 residues.

CDR3 sequence: CATSDNTGNTIYF. The CDR3 DNA follows: TGTGCCACCAGTGATAACACTGGAAACACCATATATTTT. The V and J genes are TRBV24-1 and TRBJ1-3; D ambiguous. This CDR3 has 13 amino acids. CDR1 and CDR2 from the germline V gene are KGHDR and SFDVKD. Trimming stripped 3 bases from V and 2 bases from J, with 4 bases between.

The V and J genes are TRBV18 and TRBJ2-1; 12 nucleotides line up with TRBD2. The CDR3 is made up of 16 amino acids. Trimming cost V 2 bases and J 4 bases; bases outside gene matches: 3. Germline CDR1 KGHSH, CDR2 LQKENI. The CDR3 DNA reads as TGTGCCAGCTCACCAAGGACTAGCGGGGAATACAATGAGCAGTTCTTC. Translating gives CASSPRTSGEYNEQFF.

This rearrangement joins TRBV3-1 (or the pseudogene TRBV3-2) to TRBJ1-1, with unresolved D. The CDR3 is 17 amino acids. Germline-derived CDR1 and CDR2 are LGHDT and YNNKEL (reference sequence). Trimming stripped 0 bases from V and 3 bases from J, with 17 bases between. CDR3 sequence (DNA): TGTGCCAGCAGCCAAGATCCAATGCGGAGATCGTACACTGAAGCTTTCTTT. As protein: CASSQDPMRRSYTEAFF.

This chain joins TRBV24-1 and TRBJ1-6, with TRBD1 matching over 7 bases. The CDR3 runs 15 residues. The ends lost 7 bases at V and 8 bases at J; junction bases unmatched: 10. In germline, CDR1 is KGHDR, CDR2 SFDVKD. The CDR3 loop is CATRADRAADSPLHF. In DNA, the CDR3 is TGTGCCACCAGGGCTGACAGGGCGGCGGATTCACCCCTCCACTTT.

The chain couples TRBV9 to TRBJ1-1; unclear D gene. Germline values: CDR1 SGDLS, CDR2 YYNGEE. V gave up 3 bases and J gave up 2 bases, with 11 bases separating them. This CDR3 comprises 14 residues. CDR3 loop: CASSELVVNTEAFF. The CDR3 nucleotides are TGTGCCAGCAGCGAGTTGGTAGTAAACACTGAAGCTTTCTTT.

J is TRBJ1-4 and V is TRBV7-6; maybe TRBD1 (5 bases). Germline V gene lookup returns CDR1 SGHVS and CDR2 FNYEAQ. Deletions cut 5 bases from V and 5 bases from J, with 15 bases between. This CDR3 spans 15 amino acids. The CDR3 DNA is TGTGCCAGCAGCCCAACGCAGGGTAGGAATGAAAAACTGTTTTTT. Protein sequence: CASSPTQGRNEKLFF.

The gene calls are TRBV3-1 (or the pseudogene TRBV3-2) and TRBJ1-1; D possibly corresponds to TRBD1 (6 bases). The V end was cut by 3 bases, the J end by 4 bases, with 12 bases between. Germline V gene data show CDR1 as LGHDT and CDR2 as YNNKEL (reference sequence). This CDR3 has 14 residues. The CDR3: CASSQGAGGTEAFF. DNA of the CDR3: TGTGCCAGCAGCCAGGGGGCGGGTGGCACTGAAGCTTTCTTT.

The genes are TRBV24-1 and TRBJ2-1; 9 nucleotides match TRBD2. Trimming at V came to 4 bases and at J to 2 bases, leaving 8 bases not matched to a gene. The CDR3 runs to 17 residues. From germline, CDR1 is KGHDR and CDR2 SFDVKD. In DNA, the CDR3 is TGTGCCACCAGTGAACCCCCCCAGCGGGGGGCCTACAATGAGCAGTTCTTC. It encodes CATSEPPQRGAYNEQFF.

The J gene is TRBJ1-4, the V gene TRBV14; possibly TRBD1 for D (5 bases). Germline CDR1 reads SGHDN; CDR2 reads FVKESK. CDR3 length equals 15 residues. Deletions cut 2 bases from V and 4 bases from J, with 11 bases between. The CDR3 is CASSQIRAFNEKLFF. For the CDR3, the DNA is TGTGCCAGCAGCCAAATCAGGGCATTTAATGAAAAACTGTTTTTT.

This clone came up once. This chain joins TRBV3-1 (or the pseudogene TRBV3-2) and TRBJ1-6, with TRBD1 identical over 7 bases. In germline, CDR1 is LGHDT, CDR2 YNNKEL (reference sequence). The CDR3 consists of 15 residues. The trim removed 0 bases at V and 10 bases at J, leaving 6 bases unmatched. This chain's CDR3 is CASSQERGGKSPLHF. In DNA, the CDR3 is TGTGCCAGCAGCCAAGAAAGAGGGGGCAAATCACCCCTCCACTTT.

This chain joins TRBV6-5 and TRBJ1-1; 7 bases map to TRBD1. Germline V gene lookup returns CDR1 MNHEY and CDR2 SVGAGI. The CDR3 sequence is 15 residues long. V was pared by 7 bases and J by 0 bases, with 8 bases of the junction left unmatched. The CDR3 DNA is TGTGCCAGCACCTATAAGGGACAGATGAACACTGAAGCTTTCTTT. This sequence encodes CASTYKGQMNTEAFF.

The J gene is TRBJ1-1, the V gene TRBV6-5, with 9 bases fitting TRBD1. After removal of 7 bases from V and 6 bases from J, the junction contained 9 bases not matched to a gene. Germline CDR1 and CDR2: MNHEY and SVGAGI. The CDR3 runs to 14 residues. DNA of the CDR3: TGTGCCAGCACCCGCACCGGGACAGGGTCTGAAGCTTTCTTT. This gives the protein CASTRTGTGSEAFF.

This clone showed up just a few times. The V gene is TRBV5-6, the J gene TRBJ1-1; D may be TRBD1 (5 bases). Germline loops: CDR1 SGHDT, CDR2 YYEEEE. The CDR3 sequence is 16 residues long. Trimming took off 0 bases at V and 0 bases at J, with 12 bases between the two ends. The CDR3 reads CASSLALTEMNTEAFF. The CDR3 DNA follows: TGTGCCAGCAGCTTGGCATTGACAGAAATGAACACTGAAGCTTTCTTT.

The CDR3: CASGASGRTDTQYF. CDR3 DNA sequence: TGTGCCAGCGGAGCTAGCGGGCGCACAGATACGCAGTATTTT. The chain employs TRBV7-9 and TRBJ2-3; 8 nucleotides align to TRBD2. Germline V gene sequence: CDR1 SEHNR, CDR2 FQNEAQ (reference sequence). This CDR3 has 14 amino acids. The junction had 5 bases not matched to a gene; V was cut back by 8 bases and J by 1 base. The whole variable domain, remainder taken from reference TRBV7-9 and TRBJ2-3, is DTGVSQNPRHKITKRGQNVTFRCDPISEHNRLYWYRQTLGQGPEFLTYFQNEAQLEKSRLLSDRFSAERPKGSFSTLEIQRTEQGDSAMYLCASGASGRTDTQYFGPGTRLTVL.

The CDR3 nucleotides are TGTGCCAGCTGGCTTGGGAGGGACAGGGGCGTCAATGAGCAGTTCTTC. Protein: CASWLGRDRGVNEQFF. The chain is built from TRBV6-6 and TRBJ2-1; the match to TRBD1 covers 10 bases. The CDR3 is made up of 16 amino acids. Losses at the gene ends were 8 bases for V and 6 bases for J; bases not matched to a gene: 13. Germline V gene lookup returns CDR1 MNHNY and CDR2 SVGAGI (reference sequence).

J is TRBJ1-3 and V is TRBV6-5; D might be TRBD1 (5 bases). This CDR3 spans 15 amino acids. Per the germline V gene, CDR1 is MNHEY and CDR2 is SVGAGI. The V end was cut by 0 bases, the J end by 5 bases, with 11 bases between. CDR3: CASSYSSQGRNTIYF. Here the CDR3 DNA reads TGTGCCAGCAGTTACTCGAGTCAGGGTAGAAACACCATATATTTT.

This clone has only one observation. The chain employs TRBV15 and TRBJ2-7; 8 bases map to TRBD1. Trimming at V came to 4 bases and at J to 7 bases, leaving 12 bases not matched to a gene. Looked up from germline, CDR1 is LNHNV and CDR2 is YYDKDF (reference sequence). CDR3 length equals 15 residues. CDR3: CATSTRQGATSEQYF. CDR3 coding DNA: TGTGCCACCAGCACACGTCAGGGGGCCACCTCAGAGCAGTACTTC.

This chain joins TRBV6-4 and TRBJ2-3, with D tentatively TRBD2 (6 bases). Between the trimmed V and J ends, which lost 7 bases and 6 bases, there was a span of 20 bases. CDR3 length: 15 residues. Germline loops: CDR1 MRHNA, CDR2 SNTAGT. The CDR3 bases are TGTGCCAGCAAGGCCCAGGAGGGGCGTGGGGATACGCAGTATTTT. This translates into CASKAQEGRGDTQYF.

About this clone itself: Within the sample, other DNA sequences also encode this same CDR3. This rearrangement joins TRBV2 to TRBJ1-6; tentative D call: TRBD1 (6 bases). V lost 9 bases and J lost 0, with 15 bases in between. Germline CDR1 reads SNHLY; CDR2 reads FYNNEI. The CDR3 spans 16 residues. The CDR3 DNA sequence: TGTGCCAGTAGACCAACAGGGAGCTCCTATAATTCACCCCTCCACTTT. Translation: CASRPTGSSYNSPLHF. The complete variable domain, with remaining parts taken from reference TRBV2 and TRBJ1-6, reads EPEVTQTPSHQVTQMGQEVILRCVPISNHLYFYWYRQILGQKVEFLVSFYNNEISEKSEIFDDQFSVERPDGSNFTLKIRSTKLEDSAMYFCASRPTGSSYNSPLHFGNGTRLTVT.